Listed here are 20 T cell receptor beta chains from one sample, sequenced in a study of T cell changes during pregnancy in multiple sclerosis. Here immunoSEQ multiplex PCR was the method, and the copy in TCRdb shows in-frame clones only, minus some. The profile covers some 55,000 clones, with roughly 89% appearing a single time and about 5.7% taken by the ten largest. The sample comprised peripheral blood from another person, used as feeder cells. These receptors all come from a human donor whose cells served as feeder cells for cultures in a pregnancy study.

The chain's CDR3 is CASSAGTGDTGELFF. For the CDR3, the DNA is TGTGCCAGCAGTGCCGGGACAGGGGACACCGGGGAGCTGTTTTTT. The chain joins TRBV6-1 to TRBJ2-2; 10 nucleotides match TRBD1. The length of the CDR3 is 15 residues. Trimming cost V 4 bases and J 3 bases; bases outside gene matches: 2. Germline CDR1 and CDR2: MNHNS and SASEGT.

This chain uses TRBV5-1 with TRBJ1-1, with D possibly matching TRBD1 (5 bases). The ends were cut back, 4 bases at V and 3 bases at J, with 19 bases in the middle. The CDR3 sequence is 16 residues long. The germline V gene encodes CDR1 SGHRS and CDR2 YFSETQ. CDR3: CASSDGLRDGHTEAFF. The CDR3 DNA reads as TGCGCCAGCAGCGACGGCTTACGGGACGGACACACTGAAGCTTTCTTT.

This chain uses TRBV6-1 with TRBJ2-7, with D possibly TRBD2 on 6 matching bases. From germline, CDR1 is MNHNS and CDR2 SASEGT. Trimming stripped 6 bases from V and 4 bases from J, with 19 bases between. This CDR3 has 15 amino acids. The DNA of the CDR3 is TGTGCCAGCAGGAAGGACGGGGGTTTTGTGTACGAGCAGTACTTC. It yields the protein CASRKDGGFVYEQYF.

This chain joins TRBV6-6 and TRBJ1-5; maybe TRBD1 (6 bases). CDR3 length: 14 amino acids. Trimming left V 5 bases short and J 3 bases short, with 11 bases between. CDR1 is MNHNY, CDR2 SVGAGI, per germline (reference sequence). CDR3 in amino acids: CASSRGALNQPQHF. In nucleotides, the CDR3 is TGTGCCAGCAGTCGGGGGGCCCTCAATCAGCCCCAGCATTTT.

This rearrangement joins TRBV9 to TRBJ2-7, with TRBD1 identical over 7 bases. V shed 4 bases, J shed 5 bases, and the junction held 9 bases outside the gene matches. This CDR3 is built from 14 residues. From germline, CDR1 is SGDLS and CDR2 YYNGEE. The CDR3 loop is CASSRGGTVHEQYF. CDR3 in DNA: TGTGCCAGCAGCAGAGGTGGGACAGTCCACGAGCAGTACTTC.

J is TRBJ1-2 and V is TRBV11-2; maybe TRBD1 (5 bases). V was pared by 6 bases and J by 4 bases, with 24 bases between. The germline gives CDR1 SGHAT, CDR2 FQNNGV. The CDR3 runs to 17 residues. The CDR3 DNA sequence: TGTGCCAGCAGGGGGGTTGGCACTTCGGGGTTGGGCTATGGCTACACCTTC. Amino acid sequence: CASRGVGTSGLGYGYTF.

The chain is built from TRBV5-5 and TRBJ2-6, with TRBD2 as a possible D gene (5 bases). Trimming shortened V by 1 base and J by 1 base, and 6 bases separated the two germline ends. CDR3 length: 15 residues. The germline V gene has CDR1 SGHKS and CDR2 YYEKEE (reference sequence). CDR3 nucleotide sequence: TGTGCCAGCAGCTTGCGGGGATCTGGGGCCAACGTCCTGACTTTC. Residues: CASSLRGSGANVLTF.

This rearrangement joins TRBV2 to TRBJ2-3; D is unclear. From germline, CDR1 is SNHLY and CDR2 FYNNEI. The CDR3 has 13 residues. Trimming cost V 4 bases and J 4 bases, with 9 bases left between them. The CDR3 nucleotides are TGTGCCAGCAGTGTTCGATCAGCAGATACGCAGTATTTT. This gives the protein CASSVRSADTQYF.

The V call is TRBV7-2, the J call TRBJ2-1, with TRBD2 matching 7 bases. Germline V gene sequence: CDR1 SGHTA, CDR2 FQGNSA. J was trimmed by 7 bases and V by 0 bases; bases with no gene match: 6. The CDR3 spans 15 residues. The CDR3 reads CASSLALAVLNEQFF. In DNA form, the CDR3 reads TGTGCCAGCAGCTTAGCCCTAGCGGTTCTGAATGAGCAGTTCTTC.

The V gene is TRBV4-3, the J gene TRBJ2-7; tentatively, D is TRBD1 or TRBD2 (5 bases each). The CDR3 sequence is 15 residues long. The germline V gene has CDR1 LGHNA and CDR2 YSLEER. Deletions cut 0 bases from V and 0 bases from J, with 9 bases between. For the CDR3, the DNA is TGCGCCAGCAGCCAAGAATCAGGGAGCTCCTACGAGCAGTACTTC. Its translation is CASSQESGSSYEQYF.

V and J are TRBV2 and TRBJ1-5, with 9 bases that match TRBD1. Germline loops: CDR1 SNHLY, CDR2 FYNNEI. This CDR3 contains 15 residues. The V and J ends lost 5 bases and 6 bases, in that order; junction bases with no gene match: 8. The CDR3 nucleotides are TGTGCCAGCAGTTACGACAGGGGGGGAGGTCAGCCCCAGCATTTT. It translates to CASSYDRGGGQPQHF. The full variable domain, in which reference TRBV2 and TRBJ1-5 provide the parts outside the CDR3, is EPEVTQTPSHQVTQMGQEVILRCVPISNHLYFYWYRQILGQKVEFLVSFYNNEISEKSEIFDDQFSVERPDGSNFTLKIRSTKLEDSAMYFCASSYDRGGGQPQHFGDGTRLSIL.

DNA for the CDR3: TGTGCCAGCAGAAGTGGACAGGGCGGTAACTATGGCTACACCTTC. Its translation: CASRSGQGGNYGYTF. This chain uses TRBV6-1 with TRBJ1-2, with 8 bases identical to TRBD1. The germline CDR1 and CDR2 sequences are MNHNS and SASEGT. V gave up 6 bases and J gave up 1 base; unmatched junction bases: 7. This CDR3 contains 15 residues.

The chain joins TRBV5-1 to TRBJ1-2; the match to TRBD1 covers 9 bases. The trim removed 4 bases at V and 3 bases at J, leaving 16 bases unmatched. This CDR3 contains 18 residues. Looked up from germline, CDR1 is SGHRS and CDR2 is YFSETQ. In DNA, the CDR3 is TGCGCCAGCAGCCTTGGGGGGACAGGGCCTATTACTCACTATGGCTACACCTTC. Translated, it gives CASSLGGTGPITHYGYTF.

The chain employs TRBV7-9 and TRBJ1-1; 10 bases agree with TRBD1. This CDR3 is built from 17 residues. CDR1 SEHNR and CDR2 FQNEAQ come from the germline V gene (reference sequence). Trimming removed 5 bases from V and 4 bases from J; junction bases left unmatched: 13. The CDR3 DNA is TGTGCCAGCAGCCCCCCCATCGGACAGGGGGGAGGCACTGAAGCTTTCTTT. Translating gives CASSPPIGQGGGTEAFF.

V and J are TRBV6-5 and TRBJ2-4; the match to TRBD2 covers 7 bases. Germline loops: CDR1 MNHEY, CDR2 SVGAGI. Trimming cost V 6 bases and J 5 bases; bases outside gene matches: 7. This CDR3 has 14 amino acids. DNA of the CDR3: TGTGCCAGCAGCCGCGGGGGACTCGAAAACATTCAGTACTTC. Encoded protein: CASSRGGLENIQYF.

This clone was seen just once. The chain combines TRBV20-1 with TRBJ2-1; tentative D call: TRBD2 (5 bases). The CDR3 extends over 11 amino acids. CDR1 DFQATT and CDR2 SNEGSKA come from the germline V gene (reference sequence). V lost 1 base, J lost 13 bases, and 11 bases lay in between. CDR3 sequence reads: CSARAPGLQFF. The CDR3 DNA sequence: TGCAGTGCTAGAGCTCCGGGGTTACAGTTCTTC.

The chain combines TRBV7-9 with TRBJ2-7; no definite D call. The germline CDR1 and CDR2 sequences are SEHNR and FQNEAQ (reference sequence). The CDR3 extends over 12 amino acids. Trimming pared 4 bases from V and 6 bases from J, leaving 10 bases between. DNA of the CDR3: TGTGCCAGCAGCTCCGAATCAAGCGAGCAGTACTTC. Amino acids: CASSSESSEQYF.

The gene calls are TRBV19 and TRBJ2-6, with D tentatively TRBD1 (5 bases). Looked up from germline, CDR1 is LNHDA and CDR2 is SQIVND (reference sequence). Trimming took 3 bases from V and 1 from J, leaving 16 bases between them. This CDR3 is 18 amino acids long. The CDR3 DNA reads as TGTGCCAGTAGTATCGGACACCATTTGATATCTGGGGCCAACGTCCTGACTTTC. Protein: CASSIGHHLISGANVLTF. Drawing the rest from reference TRBV19 and TRBJ2-6, the complete variable domain is DGGITQSPKYLFRKEGQNVTLSCEQNLNHDAMYWYRQDPGQGLRLIYYSQIVNDFQKGDIAEGYSVSREKKESFPLTVTSAQKNPTAFYLCASSIGHHLISGANVLTFGAGSRLTVL.

J is TRBJ2-1 and V is TRBV6-5, with 8 bases matching TRBD2. This CDR3 has 14 amino acids. Germline V gene lookup returns CDR1 MNHEY and CDR2 SVGAGI. Losses at the gene ends were 6 bases for V and 7 bases for J; bases not matched to a gene: 8. The CDR3 bases are TGTGCCAGCAGCCTTAGCGGGAATGGGAATGAGCAGTTCTTC. Amino acid sequence: CASSLSGNGNEQFF.

The J gene is TRBJ1-1, the V gene TRBV7-3; D possibly corresponds to TRBD1 (5 bases). Germline V lookup: CDR1 SGHTA, CDR2 FQGTGA. There are 13 residues in the CDR3. V shed 4 bases and J shed 1 base, with 7 bases lying between them. Written as DNA, the CDR3 is TGTGCCAGCAGCTCCGGACAGAACACTGAAGCTTTCTTT. Encoded protein: CASSSGQNTEAFF.